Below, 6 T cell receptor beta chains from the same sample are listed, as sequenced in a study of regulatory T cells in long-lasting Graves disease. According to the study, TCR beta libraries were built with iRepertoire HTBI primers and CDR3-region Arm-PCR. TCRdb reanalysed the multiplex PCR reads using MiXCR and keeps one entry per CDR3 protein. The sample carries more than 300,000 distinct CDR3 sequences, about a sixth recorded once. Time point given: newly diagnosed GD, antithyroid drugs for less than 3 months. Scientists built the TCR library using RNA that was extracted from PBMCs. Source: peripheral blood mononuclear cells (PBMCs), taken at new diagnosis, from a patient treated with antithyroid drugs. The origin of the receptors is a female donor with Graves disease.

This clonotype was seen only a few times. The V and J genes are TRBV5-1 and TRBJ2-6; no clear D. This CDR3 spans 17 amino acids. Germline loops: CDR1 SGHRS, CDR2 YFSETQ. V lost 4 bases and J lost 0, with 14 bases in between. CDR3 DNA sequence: TGCGCCAGCAGCGCTGGACCGTTTTCCTCTGGGGCCAACGTCCTGACTTTC. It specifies CASSAGPFSSGANVLTF.

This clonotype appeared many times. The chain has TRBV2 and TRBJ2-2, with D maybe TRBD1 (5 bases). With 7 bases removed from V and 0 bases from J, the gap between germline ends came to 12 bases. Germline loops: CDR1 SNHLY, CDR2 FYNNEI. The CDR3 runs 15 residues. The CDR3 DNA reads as TGTGCCAGCAATGGTCAGGGCTCGAACACCGGGGAGCTGTTTTTT. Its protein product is CASNGQGSNTGELFF.

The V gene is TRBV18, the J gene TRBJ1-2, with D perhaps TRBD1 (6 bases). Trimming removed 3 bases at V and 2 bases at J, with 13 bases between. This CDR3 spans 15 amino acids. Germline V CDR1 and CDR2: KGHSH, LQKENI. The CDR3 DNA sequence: TGTGCCAGCTCACCGTGGACAGAACTCAACTATGGCTACACCTTC. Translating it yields CASSPWTELNYGYTF.

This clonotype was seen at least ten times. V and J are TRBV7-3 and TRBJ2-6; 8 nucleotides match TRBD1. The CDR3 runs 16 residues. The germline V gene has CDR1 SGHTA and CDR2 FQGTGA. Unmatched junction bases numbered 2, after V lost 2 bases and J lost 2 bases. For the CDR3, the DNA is TGTGCCAGCAGCTTACGGACAGGGACTGGGGCCAACGTCCTGACTTTC. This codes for CASSLRTGTGANVLTF.

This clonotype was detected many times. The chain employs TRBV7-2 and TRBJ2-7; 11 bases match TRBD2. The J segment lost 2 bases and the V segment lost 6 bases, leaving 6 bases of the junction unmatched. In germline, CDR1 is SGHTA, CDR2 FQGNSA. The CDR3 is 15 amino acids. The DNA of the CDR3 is TGTGCCAGCAGATCCGGGACTAGCGGTACCTACGAGCAGTACTTC. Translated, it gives CASRSGTSGTYEQYF.

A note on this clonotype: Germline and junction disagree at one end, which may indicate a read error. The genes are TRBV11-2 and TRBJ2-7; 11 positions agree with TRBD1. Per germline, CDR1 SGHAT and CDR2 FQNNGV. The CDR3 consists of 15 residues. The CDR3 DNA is TGCGCCAGCAGTGATGGACAGGGGGCCGCCTACGAGCAGTACTTC. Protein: CASSDGQGAAYEQYF.